These 5 T cell receptor beta chains were sequenced from one sample in a study of T cell clones after liver transplantation. Method: immunoSEQ multiplex PCR; TCRdb's copy keeps in-frame clones and lacks some. The sample includes over 55,000 clones, around three quarters of them seen just once. This material consisted of CD4+ T cells from blood, taken at the approximately 16-month timepoint. The origin of the receptors is a human patient who received a liver transplant. Some T cells here may be from the graft donor.

The rearrangement links TRBV29-1 to TRBJ2-1; D uncertain. From germline, CDR1 is SQVTM and CDR2 ANQGSEA. The CDR3 totals 11 residues. Deletions cut 6 bases from V and 11 bases from J, with 14 bases between. The CDR3 DNA sequence: TGCAGCGTCGCCTACGACATAAAGCAGTTCTTC. Its protein product is CSVAYDIKQFF.

Only a few counts were recorded for this clone. This rearrangement joins TRBV5-1 to TRBJ2-7; 9 bases match TRBD1. The CDR3 runs to 15 residues. V lost 0 bases to trimming and J lost 7 bases; unmatched junction nucleotides: 8. CDR1 SGHRS and CDR2 YFSETQ come from the germline V gene. The CDR3 DNA reads TGCGCCAGCAGCTTGGATATCGGGACAGGGAGGGAGCAGTACTTC. Translation: CASSLDIGTGREQYF. The whole variable domain, filled in from reference TRBV5-1 and TRBJ2-7, reads KAGVTQTPRYLIKTRGQQVTLSCSPISGHRSVSWYQQTPGQGLQFLFEYFSETQRNKGNFPGRFSGRQFSNSRSEMNVSTLELGDSALYLCASSLDIGTGREQYFGPGTRLTVT.

This chain joins TRBV5-1 and TRBJ2-1, with D hard to call. The CDR3 contains 16 residues. Germline V gives CDR1 SGHRS, CDR2 YFSETQ. With 4 bases removed from V and 1 base from J, the gap between germline ends came to 15 bases. CDR3 sequence reads: CASSLGPGESYNEQFF. CDR3 coding DNA: TGCGCCAGCAGCCTGGGTCCGGGTGAATCCTACAATGAGCAGTTCTTC.

The gene calls are TRBV2 and TRBJ2-1; tentatively, D is TRBD1 (5 bases). Germline CDR1 reads SNHLY; CDR2 reads FYNNEI. The CDR3 spans 15 residues. The V gene lost 2 bases and the J gene lost 9 bases, with 17 bases spanning the gap. This CDR3 reads CASSELQGSLGEQFF. Here the CDR3 DNA reads TGTGCCAGCAGTGAACTTCAGGGCAGTTTAGGTGAGCAGTTCTTC.

The rearrangement joins TRBV29-1 to TRBJ2-3, with D perhaps matching TRBD2 (7 bases). The germline V and J ends were trimmed by 4 bases and 2 bases, with 25 bases remaining between them. The CDR3 sequence is 18 residues long. Looked up from germline, CDR1 is SQVTM and CDR2 is ANQGSEA. CDR3 loop: CSVATGQGGNFITDTQYF. CDR3 nucleotide sequence: TGCAGCGTTGCCACAGGGCAGGGAGGGAATTTTATCACAGATACGCAGTATTTT.